This T cell receptor beta chain is drawn from a study of lymphopenia after photon versus proton radiotherapy. General observations from the study: Better survival with proton therapy was suggested as possible, not demonstrated. Proton therapy kept repertoires fairly stable, unlike photons, which gained effector/memory cells. After the lymphocyte nadir, photon-treated repertoires showed oligoclonal expansion, especially of CD8+ Temra cells.

A word on this clone: Its antigen is undetermined.

The data were produced by immunoSEQ multiplex PCR, yet TCRdb's version contains in-frame clones alone and is incomplete. The table shows around 30,000 clones, with just under 90% occurring only once. V lost 6 bases and J lost 5; bases outside the gene matches: 19. Germline assignment: CDR1 SNHLY and CDR2 FYNNEI. The CDR3 contains 18 residues. The source material was peripheral blood, sampled from a patient treated with proton-based radiotherapy. V usage is TRBV2 and J usage is TRBJ1-3, with TRBD1 matching 7 bases. This TCR came from a woman aged 55-75 years with cholangiocarcinoma. Some clones in this sample may be carry-over from other donors' samples. For the CDR3, the DNA is TGTGCCAGCAGCTACGGGACAGTGGTGGGCCTACTCCGAAACACCATATATTTT. Its translation is CASSYGTVVGLLRNTIYF.